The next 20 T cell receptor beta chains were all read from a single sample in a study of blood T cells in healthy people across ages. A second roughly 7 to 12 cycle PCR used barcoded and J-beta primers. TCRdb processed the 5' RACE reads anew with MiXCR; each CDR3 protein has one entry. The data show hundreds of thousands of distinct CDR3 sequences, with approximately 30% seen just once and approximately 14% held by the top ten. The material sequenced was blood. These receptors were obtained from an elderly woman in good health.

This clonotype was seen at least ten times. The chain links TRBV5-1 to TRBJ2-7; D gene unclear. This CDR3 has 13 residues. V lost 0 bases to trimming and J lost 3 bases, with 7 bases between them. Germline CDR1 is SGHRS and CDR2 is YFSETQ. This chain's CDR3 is CASSLVPNYEQYF. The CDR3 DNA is TGCGCCAGCAGCTTGGTTCCAAACTACGAGCAGTACTTC. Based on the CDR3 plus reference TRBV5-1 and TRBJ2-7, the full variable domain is KAGVTQTPRYLIKTRGQQVTLSCSPISGHRSVSWYQQTPGQGLQFLFEYFSETQRNKGNFPGRFSGRQFSNSRSEMNVSTLELGDSALYLCASSLVPNYEQYFGPGTRLTVT.

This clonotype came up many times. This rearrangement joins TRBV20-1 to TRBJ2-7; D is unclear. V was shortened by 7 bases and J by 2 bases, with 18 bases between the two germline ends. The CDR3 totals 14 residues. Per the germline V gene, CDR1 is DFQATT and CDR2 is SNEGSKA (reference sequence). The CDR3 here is CSVLSRLGAYEQYF. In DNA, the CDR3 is TGCAGTGTCCTGTCCCGGTTAGGCGCCTACGAGCAGTACTTC.

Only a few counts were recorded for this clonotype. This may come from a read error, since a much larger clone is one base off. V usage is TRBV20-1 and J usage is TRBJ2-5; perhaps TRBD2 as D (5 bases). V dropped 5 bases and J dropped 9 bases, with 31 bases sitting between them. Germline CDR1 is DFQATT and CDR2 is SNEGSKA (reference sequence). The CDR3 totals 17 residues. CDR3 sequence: CSAHLRRLALSVEAQYF. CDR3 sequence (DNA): TGCAGTGCTCATCTAAGACGGCTCGCGCTTTCGGTGGAGGCCCAGTACTTC.

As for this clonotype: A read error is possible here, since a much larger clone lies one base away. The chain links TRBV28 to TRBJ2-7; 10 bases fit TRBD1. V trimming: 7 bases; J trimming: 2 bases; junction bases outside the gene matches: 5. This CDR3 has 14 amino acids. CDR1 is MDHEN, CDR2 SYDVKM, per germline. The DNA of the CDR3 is TGTGCCAGCACCCTGGGACAGGGGCCCTACGAGCAGTACTTC. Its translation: CASTLGQGPYEQYF.

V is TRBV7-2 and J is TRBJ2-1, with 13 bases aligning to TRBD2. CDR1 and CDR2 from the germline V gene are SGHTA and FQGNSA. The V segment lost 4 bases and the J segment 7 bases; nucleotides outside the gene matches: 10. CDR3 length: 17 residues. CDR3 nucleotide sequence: TGTGCCAGCAGCTCGGCCCCGACTAGCGGGAGGAGGAATGAGCAGTTCTTC. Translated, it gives CASSSAPTSGRRNEQFF. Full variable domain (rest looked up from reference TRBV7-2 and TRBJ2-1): GAGVSQSPSNKVTEKGKDVELRCDPISGHTALYWYRQSLGQGLEFLIYFQGNSAPDKSGLPSDRFSAERTGGSVSTLTIQRTQQEDSAVYLCASSSAPTSGRRNEQFFGPGTRLTVL.

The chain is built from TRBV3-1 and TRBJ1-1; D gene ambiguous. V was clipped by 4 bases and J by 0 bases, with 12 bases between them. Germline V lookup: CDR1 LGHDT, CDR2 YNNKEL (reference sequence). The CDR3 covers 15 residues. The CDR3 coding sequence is TGTGCCAGCAGCCCGAGAATGGGTCTGAACACTGAAGCTTTCTTT. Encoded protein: CASSPRMGLNTEAFF.

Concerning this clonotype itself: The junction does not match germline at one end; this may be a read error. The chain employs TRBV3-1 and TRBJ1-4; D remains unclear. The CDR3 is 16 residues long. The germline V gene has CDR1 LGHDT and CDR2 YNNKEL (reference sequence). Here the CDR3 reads CASSALGSATNEKPFF. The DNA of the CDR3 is TGTGCCAGCAGCGCTCTGGGCAGCGCAACTAATGAAAAACCGTTTTTT.

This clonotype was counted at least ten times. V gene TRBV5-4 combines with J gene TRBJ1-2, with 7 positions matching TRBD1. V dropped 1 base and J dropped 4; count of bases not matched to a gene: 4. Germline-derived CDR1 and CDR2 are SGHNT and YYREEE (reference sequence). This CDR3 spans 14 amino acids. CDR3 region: CASSLPGQFYGYTF. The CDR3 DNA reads TGTGCCAGCAGCTTGCCGGGACAGTTCTATGGCTACACCTTC.

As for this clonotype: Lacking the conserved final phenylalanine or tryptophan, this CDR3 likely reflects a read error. The CDR3 reads CSAGDRQETQYV. In DNA, the CDR3 is TGCAGTGCTGGGGACAGGCAAGAGACCCAGTACGTC. The rearrangement links TRBV20-1 to TRBJ2-5, with TRBD1 identical over 8 bases. Germline CDR1 DFQATT, CDR2 SNEGSKA (reference sequence). With V trimmed by 5 bases and J by 2 bases, 1 base remained unmatched. The CDR3 extends over 12 amino acids.

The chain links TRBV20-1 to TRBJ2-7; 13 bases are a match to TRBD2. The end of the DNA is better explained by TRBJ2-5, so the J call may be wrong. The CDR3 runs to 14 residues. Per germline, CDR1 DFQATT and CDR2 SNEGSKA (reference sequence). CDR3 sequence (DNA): TGCAGTGCTACCACGGGACTAGCGGGGAGGACCCAGTACTTC. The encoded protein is CSATTGLAGRTQYF.

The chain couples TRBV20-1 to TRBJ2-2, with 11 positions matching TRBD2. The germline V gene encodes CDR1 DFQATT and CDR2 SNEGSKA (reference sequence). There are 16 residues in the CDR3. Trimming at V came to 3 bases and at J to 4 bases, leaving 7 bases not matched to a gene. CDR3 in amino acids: CSASSLSGGGTGELFF. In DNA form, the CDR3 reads TGCAGTGCTAGCTCCCTTAGCGGGGGGGGCACCGGGGAGCTGTTTTTT.

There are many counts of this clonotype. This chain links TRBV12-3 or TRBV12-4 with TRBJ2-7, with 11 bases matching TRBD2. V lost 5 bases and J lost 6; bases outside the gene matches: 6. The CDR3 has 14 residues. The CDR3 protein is CASSQLAGAGEQYF. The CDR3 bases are TGTGCCAGCAGTCAACTAGCGGGGGCGGGCGAGCAGTACTTC.

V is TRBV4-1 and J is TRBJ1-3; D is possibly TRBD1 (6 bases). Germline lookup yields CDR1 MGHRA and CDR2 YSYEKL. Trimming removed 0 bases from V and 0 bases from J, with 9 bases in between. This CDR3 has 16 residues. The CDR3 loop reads CASSQEQGFSGNTIYF. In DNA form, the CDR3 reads TGCGCCAGCAGCCAAGAACAGGGTTTCTCTGGAAACACCATATATTTT.

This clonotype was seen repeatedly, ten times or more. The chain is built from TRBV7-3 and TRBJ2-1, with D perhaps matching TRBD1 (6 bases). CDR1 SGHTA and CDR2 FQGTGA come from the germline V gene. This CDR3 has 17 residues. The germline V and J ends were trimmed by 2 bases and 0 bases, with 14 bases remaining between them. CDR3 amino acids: CASSLEPTGSSYNEQFF. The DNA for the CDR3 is TGTGCCAGCAGCTTAGAACCGACAGGCAGCTCCTACAATGAGCAGTTCTTC.

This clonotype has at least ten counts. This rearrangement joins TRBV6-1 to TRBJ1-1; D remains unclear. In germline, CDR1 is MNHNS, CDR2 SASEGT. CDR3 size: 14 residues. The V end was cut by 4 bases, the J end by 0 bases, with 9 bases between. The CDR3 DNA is TGTGCCAGCAGTGTGACATTACTGAACACTGAAGCTTTCTTT. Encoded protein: CASSVTLLNTEAFF.

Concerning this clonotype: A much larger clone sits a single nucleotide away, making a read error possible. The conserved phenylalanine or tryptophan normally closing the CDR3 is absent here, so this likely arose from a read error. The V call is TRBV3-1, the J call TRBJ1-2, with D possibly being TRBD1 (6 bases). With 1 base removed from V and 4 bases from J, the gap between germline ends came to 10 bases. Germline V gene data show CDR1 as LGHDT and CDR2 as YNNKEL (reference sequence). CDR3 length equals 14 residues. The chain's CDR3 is CASSQGRTAYGYTV. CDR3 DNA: TGTGCCAGCAGCCAAGGACGGACAGCCTATGGCTACACCGTC.

CDR3 residues: CASSLNPTGRNTEAFF. The DNA for the CDR3 is TGTGCCAGCAGCTTAAACCCGACAGGGAGAAACACTGAAGCTTTCTTT. The chain carries TRBV7-3 and TRBJ1-1; TRBD1 agrees at 7 bases. This CDR3 has 16 amino acids. The ends lost 1 base at V and 2 bases at J; junction bases unmatched: 7. CDR1 is SGHTA, CDR2 FQGTGA, per germline.

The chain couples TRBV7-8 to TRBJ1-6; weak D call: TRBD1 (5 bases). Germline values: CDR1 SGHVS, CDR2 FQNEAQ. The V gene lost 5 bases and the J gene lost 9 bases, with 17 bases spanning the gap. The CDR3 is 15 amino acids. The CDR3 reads CASSHTAGTFSPLHF. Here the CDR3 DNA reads TGTGCCAGCAGCCATACCGCCGGGACCTTTTCACCCCTCCACTTT.

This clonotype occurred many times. The CDR3 nucleotides are TGTGCCAGCAGCTTATCCACTGAAGCTTTCTTT. This codes for CASSLSTEAFF. The chain uses TRBV12-3 or TRBV12-4 and TRBJ1-1, with unresolved D. The CDR3 spans 11 residues. V was pared by 6 bases and J by 4 bases, with 6 bases between.

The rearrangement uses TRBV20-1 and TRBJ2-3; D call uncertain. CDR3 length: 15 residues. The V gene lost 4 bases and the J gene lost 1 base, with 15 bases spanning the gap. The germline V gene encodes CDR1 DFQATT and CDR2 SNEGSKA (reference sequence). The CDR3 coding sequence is TGCAGTGCTACGCCAGACGCGATTGGCACAGATACGCAGTATTTT. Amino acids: CSATPDAIGTDTQYF.